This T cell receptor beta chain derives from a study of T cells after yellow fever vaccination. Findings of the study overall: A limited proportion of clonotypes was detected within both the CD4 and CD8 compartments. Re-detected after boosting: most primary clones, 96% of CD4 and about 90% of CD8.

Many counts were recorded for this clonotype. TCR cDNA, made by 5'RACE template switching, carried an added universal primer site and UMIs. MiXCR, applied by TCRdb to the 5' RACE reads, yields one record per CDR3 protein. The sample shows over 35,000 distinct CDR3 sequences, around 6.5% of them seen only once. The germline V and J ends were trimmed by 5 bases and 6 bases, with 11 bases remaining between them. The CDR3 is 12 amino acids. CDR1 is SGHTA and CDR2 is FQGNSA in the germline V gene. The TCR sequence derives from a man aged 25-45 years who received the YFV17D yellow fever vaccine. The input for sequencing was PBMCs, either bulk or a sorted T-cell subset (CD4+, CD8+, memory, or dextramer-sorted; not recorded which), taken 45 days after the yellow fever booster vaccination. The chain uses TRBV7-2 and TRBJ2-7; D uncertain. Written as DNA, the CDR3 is TGTGCCAGCAGCCCCTCCCTGGCCGAGCAGTACTTC. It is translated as CASSPSLAEQYF.